Below, one T cell receptor (beta chain) is given with its context. What it recognizes is unknown. The data derive from a study of cytotoxic CD8 clonotypes in ibrutinib-treated CLL. Broader study findings: An increase in clonality occurred at ibrutinib response, followed by a return toward baseline at progression. Few clonotypes were public, and these shrank or held steady under treatment.

Produced via immunoSEQ multiplex PCR; TCRdb's table is partial and in-frame only. There are some 140,000 clones in the sample; less than 95% occur only once, and 11% lies in the top ten. Trimming stripped 5 bases from V and 6 bases from J, with 11 bases between. The CDR3 sequence is 13 residues long. Per germline, CDR1 SGHTA and CDR2 FQGNSA. The origin of this receptor is a human donor with chronic lymphocytic leukemia. The chain couples TRBV7-2 to TRBJ1-5; D is undetermined. Source: PBMCs, taken after 12 months of ibrutinib treatment. The CDR3 region has the DNA TGTGCCAGCAGCCATAGAGGGCTTCAGCCCCAGCATTTT. Residues: CASSHRGLQPQHF.